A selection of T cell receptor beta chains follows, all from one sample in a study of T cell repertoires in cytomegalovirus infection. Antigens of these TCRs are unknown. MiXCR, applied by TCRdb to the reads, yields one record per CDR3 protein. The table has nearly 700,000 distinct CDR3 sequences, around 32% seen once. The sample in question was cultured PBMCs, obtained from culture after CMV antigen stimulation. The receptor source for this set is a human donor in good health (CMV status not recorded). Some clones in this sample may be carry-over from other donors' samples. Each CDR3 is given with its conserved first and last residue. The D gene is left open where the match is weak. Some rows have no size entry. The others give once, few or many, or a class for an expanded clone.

CDR3 protein: CASSPPPGELDYGYTF
CDR3 DNA: TGTGCCAGCTCACCACCCCCAGGGGAGCTGGACTATGGCTACACCTTC
J gene: TRBJ1-2
D gene: .
V gene: TRBV18
clone size: .

CDR3 protein: CSAARWGQSSYNSPLHF
CDR3 DNA: TGCAGTGCCGCGAGGTGGGGCCAGAGCTCCTATAATTCACCCCTCCACTTT
J gene: TRBJ1-6
D gene: .
V gene: TRBV20-1
clone size: once

CDR3 protein: CAISVGAGGIQETQYF
CDR3 DNA: TGTGCCATCAGTGTTGGGGCAGGGGGCATTCAAGAGACCCAGTACTTC
J gene: TRBJ2-5
D gene: TRBD1
V gene: TRBV10-3
clone size: .

CDR3 protein: CASSRSGGADTQYF
CDR3 DNA: TGTGCCAGCAGCCGTAGCGGGGGGGCAGATACGCAGTATTTT
J gene: TRBJ2-3
D gene: TRBD2
V gene: TRBV7-2
clone size: many

CDR3 protein: CASSRYREKLFF
CDR3 DNA: TGTGCCAGCAGCCGATATCGTGAAAAACTGTTTTTT
J gene: TRBJ1-4
D gene: .
V gene: TRBV27
clone size: once

CDR3 protein: CASSGRGPLSGNTIYF
CDR3 DNA: TGTGCCAGCAGCGGTCGTGGGCCCCTCTCTGGAAACACCATATATTTT
J gene: TRBJ1-3
D gene: .
V gene: TRBV7-9
clone size: few

CDR3 protein: CASSVSGSIDEQFF
CDR3 DNA: TGTGCCAGCAGCGTAAGCGGGAGTATCGATGAGCAGTTCTTC
J gene: TRBJ2-1
D gene: TRBD2
V gene: TRBV7-9
clone size: few

CDR3 protein: CASSGTGGGETQYF
CDR3 DNA: TGTGCCAGCAGCGGTACAGGGGGCGGAGAGACCCAGTACTTC
J gene: TRBJ2-5
D gene: TRBD1
V gene: TRBV9
clone size: few

CDR3 protein: CATTPTPGGDTQYF
CDR3 DNA: TGTGCCACCACCCCGACACCCGGGGGTGATACGCAGTATTTT
J gene: TRBJ2-3
D gene: .
V gene: TRBV10-3
clone size: once

CDR3 protein: CASSWDRNNGYTF
CDR3 DNA: TGTGCCAGCAGTTGGGACAGAAATAACGGCTACACCTTC
J gene: TRBJ1-2
D gene: TRBD1
V gene: TRBV27
clone size: few

CDR3 protein: CASSLRDGYYGYTF
CDR3 DNA: TGTGCCAGCAGTTTACGGGACGGTTACTATGGCTACACCTTC
J gene: TRBJ1-2
D gene: .
V gene: TRBV28
clone size: .

CDR3 protein: CASRADRYEQYF
CDR3 DNA: TGTGCCAGCAGAGCTGACAGATACGAGCAGTACTTC
J gene: TRBJ2-7
D gene: .
V gene: TRBV6-1
clone size: .

CDR3 protein: CASSLVLSSPLHF
CDR3 DNA: TGTGCCAGCAGCTTGGTCCTCAGCTCACCCCTCCACTTT
J gene: TRBJ1-6
D gene: .
V gene: TRBV5-6
clone size: .

CDR3 protein: CASRAANNNEQFF
CDR3 DNA: TGTGCCAGCAGAGCGGCCAACAACAATGAGCAGTTCTTC
J gene: TRBJ2-1
D gene: .
V gene: TRBV27
clone size: few

CDR3 protein: CASSLTSGTAYNEQFF
CDR3 DNA: TGTGCCAGCAGCTTAACCTCCGGGACAGCATACAATGAGCAGTTCTTC
J gene: TRBJ2-1
D gene: TRBD1
V gene: TRBV11-1
clone size: .

CDR3 protein: CASSYPGQGRSTNEKLFF
CDR3 DNA: TGTGCCAGCAGTTACCCTGGACAGGGAAGGTCAACTAATGAAAAACTGTTTTTT
J gene: TRBJ1-4
D gene: TRBD1
V gene: TRBV6-6
clone size: few

CDR3 protein: CATSRVTGELFF
CDR3 DNA: TGTGCCACCAGCAGGGTGACCGGGGAGCTGTTTTTT
J gene: TRBJ2-2
D gene: .
V gene: TRBV15
clone size: .

CDR3 protein: CASSAPGRAHGQPQHF
CDR3 DNA: TGTGCCAGCAGTGCGCCGGGACGGGCACACGGGCAGCCCCAGCATTTT
J gene: TRBJ1-5
D gene: .
V gene: TRBV6-2/TRBV6-3
clone size: .

CDR3 protein: CASSKVTLTDTQYF
CDR3 DNA: TGTGCCAGCTCTAAGGTCACACTCACAGATACGCAGTATTTT
J gene: TRBJ2-3
D gene: .
V gene: TRBV11-2
clone size: .

CDR3 protein: CASSQPGRSIYNEQFF
CDR3 DNA: TGCGCCAGCAGCCAACCGGGACGGAGTATATACAATGAGCAGTTCTTC
J gene: TRBJ2-1
D gene: .
V gene: TRBV4-1
clone size: .

CDR3 protein: CATSDSTTGDTEAFF
CDR3 DNA: TGTGCCACCAGTGACTCGACGACAGGGGACACTGAAGCTTTCTTT
J gene: TRBJ1-1
D gene: TRBD1
V gene: TRBV24-1
clone size: .

CDR3 protein: CASREGRASSYNSPLHF
CDR3 DNA: TGTGCCAGCAGGGAGGGACGGGCGAGCTCCTATAATTCACCCCTCCACTTT
J gene: TRBJ1-6
D gene: .
V gene: TRBV27
clone size: .